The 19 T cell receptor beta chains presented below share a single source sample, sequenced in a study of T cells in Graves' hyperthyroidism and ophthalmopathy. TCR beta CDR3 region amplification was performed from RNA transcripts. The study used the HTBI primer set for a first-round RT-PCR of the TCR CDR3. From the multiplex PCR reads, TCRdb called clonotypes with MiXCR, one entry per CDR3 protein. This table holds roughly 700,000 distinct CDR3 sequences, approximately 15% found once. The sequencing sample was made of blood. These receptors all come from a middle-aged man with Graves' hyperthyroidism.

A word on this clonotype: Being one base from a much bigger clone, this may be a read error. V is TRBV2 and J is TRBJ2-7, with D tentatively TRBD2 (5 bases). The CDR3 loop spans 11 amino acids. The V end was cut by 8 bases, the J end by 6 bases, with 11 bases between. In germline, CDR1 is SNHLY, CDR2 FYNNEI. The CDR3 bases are TGTGCCAGCGAACTAGTGCGCGAGCAGTACTTC. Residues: CASELVREQYF.

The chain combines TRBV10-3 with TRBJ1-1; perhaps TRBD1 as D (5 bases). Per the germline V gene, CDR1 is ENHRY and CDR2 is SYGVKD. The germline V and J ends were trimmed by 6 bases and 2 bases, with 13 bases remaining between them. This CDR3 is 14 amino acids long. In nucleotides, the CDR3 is TGTGCCATCAGCCTCAGGGCTACCAACACTGAAGCTTTCTTT. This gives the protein CAISLRATNTEAFF.

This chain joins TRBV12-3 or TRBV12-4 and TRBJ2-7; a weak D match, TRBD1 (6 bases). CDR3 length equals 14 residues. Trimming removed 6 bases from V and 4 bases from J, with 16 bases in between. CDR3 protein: CASSPPGQLYEQYF. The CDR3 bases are TGTGCCAGCAGCCCTCCGGGACAACTATACGAGCAGTACTTC.

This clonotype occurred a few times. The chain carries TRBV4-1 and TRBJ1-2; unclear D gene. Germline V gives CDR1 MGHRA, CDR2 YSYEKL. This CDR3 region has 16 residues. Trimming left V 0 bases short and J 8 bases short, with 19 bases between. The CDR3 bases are TGCGCCAGCAGCCAAGACCCTCTCGTTAGGGTGGACGGCTACACCTTC. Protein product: CASSQDPLVRVDGYTF.

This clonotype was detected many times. The CDR3 bases are TGTGCCAGCAGTGGGACAGGGTGGTCCTACGAGCAGTACTTC. Protein: CASSGTGWSYEQYF. The V and J genes are TRBV6-1 and TRBJ2-7; TRBD1 agrees at 8 bases. Looked up from germline, CDR1 is MNHNS and CDR2 is SASEGT. The CDR3 contains 14 residues. V lost 4 bases to trimming and J lost 1 base; unmatched junction nucleotides: 3.

CDR3 sequence (DNA): TGTGCCAGCAGTATTGGACAGGGGGCTGGGGAGCAGTTCTTC. Translation: CASSIGQGAGEQFF. The V gene is TRBV7-3, the J gene TRBJ2-1; 11 bases align to TRBD1. The CDR3 has 14 residues. The V and J ends lost 6 bases and 10 bases, in that order; junction bases with no gene match: 8. Looked up from germline, CDR1 is SGHTA and CDR2 is FQGTGA.

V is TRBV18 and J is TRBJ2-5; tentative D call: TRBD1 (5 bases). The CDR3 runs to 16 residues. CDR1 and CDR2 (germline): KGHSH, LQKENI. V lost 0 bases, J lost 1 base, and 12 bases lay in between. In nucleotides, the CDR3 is TGTGCCAGCTCACCACCGGGGCTGGCGGTCCAAGAGACCCAGTACTTC. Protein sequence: CASSPPGLAVQETQYF.

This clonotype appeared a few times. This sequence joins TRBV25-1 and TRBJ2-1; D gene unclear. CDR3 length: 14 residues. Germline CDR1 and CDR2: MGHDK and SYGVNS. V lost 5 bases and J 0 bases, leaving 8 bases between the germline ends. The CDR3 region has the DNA TGTGCCAGCAGTCGCACGGACTCCTACAATGAGCAGTTCTTC. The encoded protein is CASSRTDSYNEQFF.

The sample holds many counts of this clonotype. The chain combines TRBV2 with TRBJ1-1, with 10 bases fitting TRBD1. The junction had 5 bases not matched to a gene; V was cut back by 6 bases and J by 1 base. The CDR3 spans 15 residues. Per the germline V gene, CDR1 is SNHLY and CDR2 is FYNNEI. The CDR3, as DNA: TGTGCCAGCAGCGGACAGGGGGAAAAGAACACTGAAGCTTTCTTT. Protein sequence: CASSGQGEKNTEAFF.

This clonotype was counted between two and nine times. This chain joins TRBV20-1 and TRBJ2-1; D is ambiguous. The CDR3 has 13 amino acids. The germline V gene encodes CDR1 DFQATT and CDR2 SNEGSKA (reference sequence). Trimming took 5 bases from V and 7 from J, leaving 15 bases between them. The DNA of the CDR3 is TGCAGTGCTCTTCTTTCGAGCATGAATGAGCAGTTCTTC. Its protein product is CSALLSSMNEQFF.

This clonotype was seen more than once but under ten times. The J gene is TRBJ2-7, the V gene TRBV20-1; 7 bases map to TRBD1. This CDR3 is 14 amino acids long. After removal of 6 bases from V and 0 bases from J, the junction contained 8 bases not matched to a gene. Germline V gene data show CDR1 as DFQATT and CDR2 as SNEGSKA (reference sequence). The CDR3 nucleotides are TGCAGTGCCGCTCATACAGGGGACTCCTACGAGCAGTACTTC. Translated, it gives CSAAHTGDSYEQYF.

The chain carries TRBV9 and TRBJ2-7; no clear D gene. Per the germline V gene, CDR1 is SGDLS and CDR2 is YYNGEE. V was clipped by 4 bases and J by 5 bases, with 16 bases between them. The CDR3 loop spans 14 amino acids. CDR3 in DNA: TGTGCCAGCAGCCTCCAGGCGGTACCCCACGAGCAGTACTTC. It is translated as CASSLQAVPHEQYF.

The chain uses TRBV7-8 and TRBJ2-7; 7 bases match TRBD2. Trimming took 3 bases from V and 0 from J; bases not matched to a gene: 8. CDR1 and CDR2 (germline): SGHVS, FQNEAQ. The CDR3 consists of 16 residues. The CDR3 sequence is CASSFGGGMFSYEQYF. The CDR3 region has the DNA TGTGCCAGCAGCTTTGGGGGAGGGATGTTCTCCTACGAGCAGTACTTC. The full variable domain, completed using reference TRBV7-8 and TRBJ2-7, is GAGVSQSPRYKVAKRGQDVALRCDPISGHVSLFWYQQALGQGPEFLTYFQNEAQLDKSGLPSDRFFAERPEGSVSTLKIQRTQQEDSAVYLCASSFGGGMFSYEQYFGPGTRLTVT.

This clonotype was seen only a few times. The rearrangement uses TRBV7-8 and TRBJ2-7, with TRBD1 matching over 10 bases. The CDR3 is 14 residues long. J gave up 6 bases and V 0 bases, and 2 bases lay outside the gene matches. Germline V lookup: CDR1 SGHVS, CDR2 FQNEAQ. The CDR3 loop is CASSLAWDRGEQYF. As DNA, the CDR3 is TGTGCCAGCAGCTTAGCGTGGGACAGGGGCGAGCAGTACTTC. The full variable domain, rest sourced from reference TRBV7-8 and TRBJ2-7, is GAGVSQSPRYKVAKRGQDVALRCDPISGHVSLFWYQQALGQGPEFLTYFQNEAQLDKSGLPSDRFFAERPEGSVSTLKIQRTQQEDSAVYLCASSLAWDRGEQYFGPGTRLTVT.

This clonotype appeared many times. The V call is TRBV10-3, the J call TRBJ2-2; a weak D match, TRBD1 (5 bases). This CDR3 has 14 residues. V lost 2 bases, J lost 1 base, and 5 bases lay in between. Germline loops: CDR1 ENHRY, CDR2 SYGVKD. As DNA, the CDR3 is TGTGCCATCAGTGAGACAGGGAACACCGGGGAGCTGTTTTTT. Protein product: CAISETGNTGELFF.

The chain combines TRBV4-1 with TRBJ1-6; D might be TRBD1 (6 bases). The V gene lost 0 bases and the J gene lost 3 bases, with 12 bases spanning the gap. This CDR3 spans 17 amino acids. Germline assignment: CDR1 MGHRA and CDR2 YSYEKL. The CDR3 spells CASSQDGGSVYNSPLHF. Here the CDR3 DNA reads TGCGCCAGCAGCCAAGATGGGGGCAGTGTCTATAATTCACCCCTCCACTTT.

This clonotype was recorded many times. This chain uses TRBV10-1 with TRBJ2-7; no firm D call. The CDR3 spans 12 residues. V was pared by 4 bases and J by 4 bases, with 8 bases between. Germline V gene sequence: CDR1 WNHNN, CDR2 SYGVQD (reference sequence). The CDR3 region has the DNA TGCGCCAGCAGTGGAGGCACTTACGAGCAGTACTTC. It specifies CASSGGTYEQYF.

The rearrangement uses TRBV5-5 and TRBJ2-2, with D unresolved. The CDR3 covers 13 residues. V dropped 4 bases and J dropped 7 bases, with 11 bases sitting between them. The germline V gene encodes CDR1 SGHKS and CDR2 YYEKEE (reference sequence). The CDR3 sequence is CASSLEVGGELFF. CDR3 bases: TGTGCCAGCAGCCTTGAAGTGGGCGGGGAGCTGTTTTTT.

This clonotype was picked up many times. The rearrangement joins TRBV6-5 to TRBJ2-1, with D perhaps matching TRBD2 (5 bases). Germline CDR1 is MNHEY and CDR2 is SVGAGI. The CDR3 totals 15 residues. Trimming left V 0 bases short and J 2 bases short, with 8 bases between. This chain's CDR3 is CASSYSERTYNEQFF. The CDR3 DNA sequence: TGTGCCAGCAGTTACTCGGAGCGGACCTACAATGAGCAGTTCTTC.